What follows are 23 T cell receptor beta chains derived from one specimen sequenced in a study of blood T cell repertoires in COVID-19 (dated by TCRdb to the early 2020s). The library was obtained by the immunoSEQ multiplex PCR assay. TCRdb re-hosts the immuneACCESS table, in-frame sequences only. Its copies lack some clones; in the studies checked, an unresolved V gene accounts for under half of them, and the cause for the rest is not known. A total of 100,000 to 150,000 clones appear in this sample, 85% of them only once. 5% to 7.5% of the sample is taken by the ten largest. The specimen sequenced was peripheral blood. Receptors originate from a man older than 75 with active or convalescent COVID-19.

The rearrangement uses TRBV24-1 and TRBJ1-4, with TRBD1 identical over 7 bases. This CDR3 is 13 amino acids long. V lost 9 bases to trimming and J lost 5 bases; unmatched junction nucleotides: 5. The germline V gene encodes CDR1 KGHDR and CDR2 SFDVKD. Written as DNA, the CDR3 is TGTGCCACCGGGGACAGCCGAAATGAAAAACTGTTTTTT. The encoded protein is CATGDSRNEKLFF.

V usage is TRBV2 and J usage is TRBJ2-7; 10 positions agree with TRBD2. The V gene's germline CDR1 is SNHLY and CDR2 FYNNEI. CDR3 length: 15 amino acids. V lost 7 bases and J lost 2; bases outside the gene matches: 8. The CDR3 DNA is TGTGCCAGCAACAAAAAGCGGGGGGGTCCCTACGAGCAGTACTTC. Its protein is CASNKKRGGPYEQYF.

The chain couples TRBV7-3 to TRBJ1-6, with 9 bases that match TRBD1. The CDR3 sequence is 14 residues long. J lost 9 bases, V lost 5 bases, and 5 bases had no gene match. Looked up from germline, CDR1 is SGHTA and CDR2 is FQGTGA. This CDR3 is CASSQTGGISPLHF. CDR3 in DNA: TGTGCCAGCAGCCAAACAGGGGGCATTTCACCCCTCCACTTT.

CDR3 amino acids: CASSPLKPGGGTYNSPLHF. In DNA form, the CDR3 reads TGTGCCAGCAGCCCTCTAAAGCCGGGGGGCGGCACCTATAATTCACCCCTCCACTTT. This chain uses TRBV3-1 (or the pseudogene TRBV3-2) with TRBJ1-6, with D possibly being TRBD1 (6 bases). Germline V gene sequence: CDR1 LGHDT, CDR2 YNNKEL (reference sequence). V shed 4 bases and J shed 2 bases, with 21 bases lying between them. The CDR3 is made up of 19 amino acids.

The rearrangement joins TRBV6-5 to TRBJ1-2, with D tentatively TRBD1 (5 bases). The CDR3 runs 14 residues. The germline V gene encodes CDR1 MNHEY and CDR2 SVGAGI. The V end lost 2 bases, the J end lost 4 bases, and 11 bases lay between the germline ends. The CDR3 DNA is TGTGCCAGCAGTTACAATCGGGGGAGCTATGGCTACACCTTC. Amino acids: CASSYNRGSYGYTF.

This chain uses TRBV6-6 with TRBJ2-5; 7 bases line up with TRBD2. The CDR3 consists of 13 residues. Unmatched junction bases numbered 6, after V lost 6 bases and J lost 5 bases. CDR1 and CDR2 (germline): MNHNY, SVGAGI (reference sequence). The CDR3 protein is CASRRLAWETQYF. DNA for the CDR3: TGTGCCAGCAGGCGACTAGCATGGGAGACCCAGTACTTC.

About this clone: This same CDR3 is encoded by further DNA sequences in the sample. The J gene is TRBJ1-1, the V gene TRBV5-1; D perhaps matches TRBD1 (5 bases). The CDR3 has 13 residues. Germline V gives CDR1 SGHRS, CDR2 YFSETQ. Trimming removed 4 bases at V and 3 bases at J, with 10 bases between. This CDR3 is CASSPDSYTEAFF. DNA of the CDR3: TGCGCCAGCAGCCCCGACAGCTACACTGAAGCTTTCTTT.

The gene calls are TRBV6-4 and TRBJ2-2; D uncertain. Deletions cut 2 bases from V and 5 bases from J, with 15 bases between. CDR1 and CDR2 (germline): MRHNA, SNTAGT. The CDR3 spans 16 residues. DNA of the CDR3: TGTGCCAGCAGTGACCCCCCCAGACTTAGGACCGGGGAGCTGTTTTTT. Its translation is CASSDPPRLRTGELFF.

This clone appeared once. The chain links TRBV9 to TRBJ2-3; D not resolved. The V and J ends lost 1 base and 2 bases respectively, with 11 bases between them. The CDR3 is 15 residues long. Germline V gene data show CDR1 as SGDLS and CDR2 as YYNGEE. The CDR3 DNA reads TGTGCCAGCAGCGTACTTGGGCAGCACACAGATACGCAGTATTTT. Its translation is CASSVLGQHTDTQYF. Together with reference TRBV9 and TRBJ2-3, the CDR3 gives the full variable domain: DSGVTQTPKHLITATGQRVTLRCSPRSGDLSVYWYQQSLDQGLQFLIQYYNGEERAKGNILERFSAQQFPDLHSELNLSSLELGDSALYFCASSVLGQHTDTQYFGPGTRLTVL.

V and J are TRBV7-2 and TRBJ1-5, with 10 bases that match TRBD1. Germline assignment: CDR1 SGHTA and CDR2 FQGNSA. After removal of 5 bases from V and 5 bases from J, the junction contained 6 bases not matched to a gene. This CDR3 contains 15 residues. The CDR3 nucleotides are TGTGCCAGCAGCCAAGGACAGGGGGATTATCAGCCCCAGCATTTT. This sequence encodes CASSQGQGDYQPQHF.

Sample share makes this clone medium-sized. V and J are TRBV6-2 or TRBV6-3 and TRBJ2-7; 7 nucleotides agree with TRBD2. The CDR3 runs to 12 residues. V was pared by 4 bases and J by 6 bases, with 3 bases of the junction left unmatched. The V gene's germline CDR1 is MNHEY and CDR2 SVGEGT. The CDR3 region has the DNA TGTGCCAGCAGTTGGGAGGGGTTCGAGCAGTACTTC. Its translation: CASSWEGFEQYF.

V and J are TRBV3-1 (or the pseudogene TRBV3-2) and TRBJ1-2; D uncertain. V lost 5 bases and J lost 7, with 11 bases in between. The CDR3 sequence is 12 residues long. CDR1 and CDR2 (germline): LGHDT, YNNKEL (reference sequence). This CDR3 is CASSYSLSGYTF. CDR3 nucleotide sequence: TGTGCCAGCAGCTATAGCTTGTCTGGCTACACCTTC.

The chain has TRBV7-3 and TRBJ2-2; D perhaps matches TRBD2 (5 bases). The CDR3 has 16 amino acids. V lost 4 bases to trimming and J lost 1 base, with 13 bases between them. Looked up from germline, CDR1 is SGHTA and CDR2 is FQGTGA. The CDR3 loop is CASSSPRGLNTGELFF. The DNA for the CDR3 is TGTGCCAGCAGCTCCCCTCGGGGTCTGAACACCGGGGAGCTGTTTTTT.

Only one count was recorded for this clone. Possible read error: a much larger clone is one base away. V and J are TRBV7-8 and TRBJ1-2; 9 bases fit TRBD1. The germline gives CDR1 SGHVS, CDR2 FQNEAQ. The CDR3 totals 13 residues. V dropped 4 bases and J dropped 5; count of bases not matched to a gene: 2. CDR3 loop: CASSSDRGYGYTF. The DNA for the CDR3 is TGTGCCAGCAGCTCGGACAGGGGTTATGGCTACACCTTC.

This rearrangement joins TRBV28 to TRBJ2-1, with 10 bases lining up with TRBD2. V shed 6 bases and J 4 bases; nucleotides not matched to a gene: 9. This CDR3 comprises 16 residues. Looked up from germline, CDR1 is MDHEN and CDR2 is SYDVKM. CDR3 in DNA: TGTGCCAGCAGCGATGGAGATAGCGGGGGGTACAATGAGCAGTTCTTC. This codes for CASSDGDSGGYNEQFF.

The CDR3 region is CASIRDRDDTEAFF. CDR3 DNA sequence: TGTGCCAGCATCCGGGACAGGGACGACACTGAAGCTTTCTTT. The rearrangement uses TRBV19 and TRBJ1-1; 9 nucleotides agree with TRBD1. CDR3 length equals 14 residues. After removal of 9 bases from V and 3 bases from J, the junction contained 8 bases not matched to a gene. CDR1 is LNHDA, CDR2 SQIVND, per germline (reference sequence).

The chain links TRBV4-1 to TRBJ2-5, with 9 bases fitting TRBD2. The V gene end was trimmed by 0 bases and the J gene end by 2 bases; junction bases not matched to a gene: 7. CDR1 and CDR2 from the germline V gene are MGHRA and YSYEKL. This CDR3 contains 17 residues. Here the CDR3 DNA reads TGCGCCAGCAGCCAAGATTATGCGGCGGGGGGGCAAGAGACCCAGTACTTC. Protein: CASSQDYAAGGQETQYF.

V gene TRBV27 combines with J gene TRBJ2-5; no clear D. The CDR3 has 15 residues. Trimming left V 5 bases short and J 5 bases short, with 18 bases between. Per the germline V gene, CDR1 is MNHEY and CDR2 is SMNVEV (reference sequence). The CDR3 DNA sequence: TGTGCCAGCAGTACTCATAGCCGATTTTTCGAGACCCAGTACTTC. Amino acids: CASSTHSRFFETQYF.

The rearrangement links TRBV12-3 or TRBV12-4 to TRBJ2-2; D perhaps matches TRBD1 (6 bases). V was pared by 5 bases and J by 6 bases, with 10 bases between. CDR3 size: 13 residues. CDR3 coding DNA: TGTGCCAGCAGTCCACAGGGAGCCGGGGAGCTGTTTTTT. It yields the protein CASSPQGAGELFF.

As concerns this clone: At one end, the junction sequence differs from germline, possibly due to a read error. This chain connects TRBV28 to TRBJ1-2; tentatively, D is TRBD1 (5 bases). The germline CDR1 and CDR2 sequences are MDHEN and SYDVKM. CDR3 length equals 13 residues. The CDR3 spells CASNQHGRKNRGF. The CDR3 DNA is TGTGCCAGCAACCAACACGGGAGAAAGAATAGGGGCTTC.

The chain recombines TRBV12-3 or TRBV12-4 with TRBJ2-7; 10 nucleotides match TRBD1. The CDR3 consists of 13 residues. V was pared by 7 bases and J by 4 bases, with 4 bases of the junction left unmatched. The CDR3 bases are TGTGCCAGCACCTGGACAGGGGGGTACGAGCAGTACTTC. Translating it yields CASTWTGGYEQYF.

J is TRBJ2-3 and V is TRBV3-1 (or the pseudogene TRBV3-2), with 7 bases that match TRBD2. The CDR3 spans 16 residues. V shed 2 bases, J shed 2 bases, and the junction held 7 bases outside the gene matches. The V gene's germline CDR1 is LGHDT and CDR2 YNNKEL (reference sequence). The CDR3 reads CASSQPKAGTTDTQYF. In DNA form, the CDR3 reads TGTGCCAGCAGCCAACCCAAAGCGGGGACCACAGATACGCAGTATTTT.

V is TRBV19 and J is TRBJ1-2; D uncertain. This CDR3 contains 15 residues. V was clipped by 3 bases and J by 0 bases, with 11 bases between them. CDR1 LNHDA and CDR2 SQIVND come from the germline V gene (reference sequence). CDR3 coding DNA: TGTGCCAGTAGTATCCCACAGAGTACTAACTATGGCTACACCTTC. Protein sequence: CASSIPQSTNYGYTF.